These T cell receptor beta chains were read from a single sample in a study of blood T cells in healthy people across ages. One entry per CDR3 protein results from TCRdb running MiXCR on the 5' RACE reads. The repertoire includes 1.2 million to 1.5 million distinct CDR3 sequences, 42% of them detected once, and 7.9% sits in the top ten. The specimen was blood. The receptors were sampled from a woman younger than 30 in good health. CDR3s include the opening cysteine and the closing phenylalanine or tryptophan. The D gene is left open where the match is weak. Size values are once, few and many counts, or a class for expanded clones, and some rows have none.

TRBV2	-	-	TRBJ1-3	CASSGSNTIYF	TGTGCCAGCAGTGGGTCAAACACCATATATTTT
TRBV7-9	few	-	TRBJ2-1	CASAQLALGDNEQFF	TGTGCCAGCGCCCAACTAGCTTTGGGAGACAATGAGCAGTTCTTC
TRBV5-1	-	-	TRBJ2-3	CASSSLGGGRDTQYF	TGCGCCAGCAGCTCCCTGGGCGGGGGCCGTGATACGCAGTATTTT
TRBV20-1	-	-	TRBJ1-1	CSARRTGGFVSVNTEAFF	TGCAGTGCCAGAAGAACGGGGGGATTTGTGTCCGTGAACACTGAAGCTTTCTTT
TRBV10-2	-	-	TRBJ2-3	CASGVGSEYF	TGCGCCAGCGGTGTAGGATCCGAGTATTTT
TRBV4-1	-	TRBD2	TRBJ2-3	CASSQARTGWIAGGLKSADTQYF	TGCGCCAGCAGCCAAGCACGGACAGGGTGGATAGCGGGAGGGCTAAAATCCGCAGATACGCAGTATTTT
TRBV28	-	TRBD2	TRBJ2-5	CASSLMASGGPAAQYF	TGTGCCAGCAGTTTAATGGCTAGCGGGGGCCCGGCGGCCCAGTACTTC
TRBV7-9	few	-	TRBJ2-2	CASSFGKGELFF	TGTGCCAGCAGCTTCGGGAAGGGGGAGCTGTTTTTT
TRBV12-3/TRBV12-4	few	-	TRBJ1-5	CASSLKTGGQPQHF	TGTGCCAGCAGTTTAAAGACAGGCGGGCAGCCCCAGCATTTT
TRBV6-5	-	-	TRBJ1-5	CASSVYRASNQPQHF	TGTGCCAGCAGTGTTTACCGGGCCAGCAATCAGCCCCAGCATTTT
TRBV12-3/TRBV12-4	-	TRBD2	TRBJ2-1	CASTDRTSGRDNEQFF	TGTGCCAGCACCGACCGAACTAGCGGGAGGGACAATGAGCAGTTCTTC